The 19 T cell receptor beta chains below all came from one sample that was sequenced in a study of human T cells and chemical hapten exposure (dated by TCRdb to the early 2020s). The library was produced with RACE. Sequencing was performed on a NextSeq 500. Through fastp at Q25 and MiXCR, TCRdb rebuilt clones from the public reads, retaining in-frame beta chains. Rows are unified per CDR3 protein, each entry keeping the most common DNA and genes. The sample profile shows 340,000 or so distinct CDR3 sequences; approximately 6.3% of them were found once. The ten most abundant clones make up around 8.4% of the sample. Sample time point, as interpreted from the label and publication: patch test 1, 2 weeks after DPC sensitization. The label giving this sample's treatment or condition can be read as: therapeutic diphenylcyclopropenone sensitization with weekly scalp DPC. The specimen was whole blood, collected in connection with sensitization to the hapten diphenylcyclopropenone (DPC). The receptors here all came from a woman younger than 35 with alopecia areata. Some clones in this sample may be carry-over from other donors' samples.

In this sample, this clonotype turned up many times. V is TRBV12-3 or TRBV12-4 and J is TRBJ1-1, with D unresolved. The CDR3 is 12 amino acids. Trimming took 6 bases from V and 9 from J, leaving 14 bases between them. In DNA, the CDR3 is TGTGCCAGCAGGGCCGGCCCCACGAAAGCTTTCTTT. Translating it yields CASRAGPTKAFF.

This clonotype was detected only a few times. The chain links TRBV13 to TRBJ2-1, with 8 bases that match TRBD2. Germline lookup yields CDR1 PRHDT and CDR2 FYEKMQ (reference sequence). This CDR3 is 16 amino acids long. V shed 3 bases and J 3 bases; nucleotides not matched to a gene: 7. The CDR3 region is CASSLQRGLLYNEQFF. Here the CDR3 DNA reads TGTGCCAGCAGCTTGCAGCGGGGGCTCCTCTACAATGAGCAGTTCTTC.

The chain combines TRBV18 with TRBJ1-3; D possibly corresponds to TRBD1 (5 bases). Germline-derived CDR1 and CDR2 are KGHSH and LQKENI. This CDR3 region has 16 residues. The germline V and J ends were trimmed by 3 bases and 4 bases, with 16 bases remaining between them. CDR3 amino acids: CASSPLGGEPGNTIYF. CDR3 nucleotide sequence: TGTGCCAGCTCACCCCTTGGGGGGGAGCCAGGAAACACCATATATTTT. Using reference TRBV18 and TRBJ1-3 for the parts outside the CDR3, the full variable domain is NAGVMQNPRHLVRRRGQEARLRCSPMKGHSHVYWYRQLPEEGLKFMVYLQKENIIDESGMPKERFSAEFPKEGPSILRIQQVVRGDSAAYFCASSPLGGEPGNTIYFGEGSWLTVV.

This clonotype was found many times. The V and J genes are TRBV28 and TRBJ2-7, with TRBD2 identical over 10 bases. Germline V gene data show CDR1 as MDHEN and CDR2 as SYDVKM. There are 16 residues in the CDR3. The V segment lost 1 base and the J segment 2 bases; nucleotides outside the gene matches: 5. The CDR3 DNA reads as TGTGCCAGCAGTTTATCTAGCGGGGGCCTCACCTACGAGCAGTACTTC. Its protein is CASSLSSGGLTYEQYF.

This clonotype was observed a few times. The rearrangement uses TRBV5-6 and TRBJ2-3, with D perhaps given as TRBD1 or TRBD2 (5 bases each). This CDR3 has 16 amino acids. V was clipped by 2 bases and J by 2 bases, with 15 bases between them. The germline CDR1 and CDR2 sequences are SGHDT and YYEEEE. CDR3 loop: CASSFNTGTYTDTQYF. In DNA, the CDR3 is TGTGCCAGCAGCTTTAACACCGGGACCTACACAGATACGCAGTATTTT.

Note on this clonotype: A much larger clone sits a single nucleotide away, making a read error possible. The CDR3 bases are TGTGCCAGCAGCCCCCCGGGGGGCGGCTACGATCAGTACTTC. Its protein product is CASSPPGGGYDQYF. This chain connects TRBV6-5 to TRBJ2-7, with D possibly TRBD2 on 7 matching bases. Looked up from germline, CDR1 is MNHEY and CDR2 is SVGAGI. The CDR3 loop spans 14 amino acids.

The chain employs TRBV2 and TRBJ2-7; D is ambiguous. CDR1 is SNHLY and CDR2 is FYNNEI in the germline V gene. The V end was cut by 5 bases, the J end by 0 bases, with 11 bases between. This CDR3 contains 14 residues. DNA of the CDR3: TGTGCCAGCAGTACGGGTTTCTTCTCCTACGAGCAGTACTTC. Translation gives CASSTGFFSYEQYF.

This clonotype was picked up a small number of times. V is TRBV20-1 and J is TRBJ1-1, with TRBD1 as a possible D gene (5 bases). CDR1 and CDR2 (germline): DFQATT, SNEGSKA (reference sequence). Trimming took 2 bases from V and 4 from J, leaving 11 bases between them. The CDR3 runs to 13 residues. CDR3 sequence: CSARLGLGTEAFF. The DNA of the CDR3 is TGCAGTGCTAGATTGGGGCTTGGCACTGAAGCTTTCTTT.

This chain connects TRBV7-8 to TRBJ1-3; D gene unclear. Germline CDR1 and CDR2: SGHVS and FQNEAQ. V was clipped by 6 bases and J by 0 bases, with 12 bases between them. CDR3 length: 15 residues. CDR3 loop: CASSLQFLSGNTIYF. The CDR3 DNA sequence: TGTGCCAGCAGTCTACAGTTCCTCTCTGGAAACACCATATATTTT.

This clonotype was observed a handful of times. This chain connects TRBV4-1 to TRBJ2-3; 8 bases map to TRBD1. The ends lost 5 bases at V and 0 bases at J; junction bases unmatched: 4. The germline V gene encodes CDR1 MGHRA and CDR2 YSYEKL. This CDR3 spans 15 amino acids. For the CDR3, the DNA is TGCGCCAGCAGCGGGACAGGTCTAAGCACAGATACGCAGTATTTT. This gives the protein CASSGTGLSTDTQYF.

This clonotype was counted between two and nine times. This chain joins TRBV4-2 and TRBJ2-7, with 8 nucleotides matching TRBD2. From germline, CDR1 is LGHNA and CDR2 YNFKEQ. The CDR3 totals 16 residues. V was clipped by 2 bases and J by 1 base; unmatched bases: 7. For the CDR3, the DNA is TGTGCCAGCAGCCAAAGCCAACTAGCGGATTCCTACGAGCAGTACTTC. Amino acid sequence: CASSQSQLADSYEQYF.

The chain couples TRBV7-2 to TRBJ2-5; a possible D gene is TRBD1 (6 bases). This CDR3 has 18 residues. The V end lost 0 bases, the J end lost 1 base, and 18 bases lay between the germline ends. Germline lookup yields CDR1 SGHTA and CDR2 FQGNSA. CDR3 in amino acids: CASSLATRQAIAQETQYF. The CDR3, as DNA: TGTGCCAGCAGCTTAGCGACCCGACAGGCCATCGCCCAAGAGACCCAGTACTTC.

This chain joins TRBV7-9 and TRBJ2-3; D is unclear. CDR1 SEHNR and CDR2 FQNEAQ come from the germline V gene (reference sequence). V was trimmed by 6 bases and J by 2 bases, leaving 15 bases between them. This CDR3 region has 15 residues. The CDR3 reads CASRVSAHFTDTQYF. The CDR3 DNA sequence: TGTGCCAGCAGAGTATCAGCGCACTTCACAGATACGCAGTATTTT. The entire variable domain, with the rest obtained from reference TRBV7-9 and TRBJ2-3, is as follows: DTGVSQNPRHKITKRGQNVTFRCDPISEHNRLYWYRQTLGQGPEFLTYFQNEAQLEKSRLLSDRFSAERPKGSFSTLEIQRTEQGDSAMYLCASRVSAHFTDTQYFGPGTRLTVL.

CDR3 sequence: CASTRRGAESNQPQHF. CDR3 coding DNA: TGTGCCAGCACGAGGAGGGGGGCTGAAAGCAATCAGCCCCAGCATTTT. The chain joins TRBV28 to TRBJ1-5; D possibly corresponds to TRBD1 (6 bases). The ends were cut back, 7 bases at V and 1 base at J, with 17 bases in the middle. Germline V gene data show CDR1 as MDHEN and CDR2 as SYDVKM. The CDR3 loop spans 16 amino acids.

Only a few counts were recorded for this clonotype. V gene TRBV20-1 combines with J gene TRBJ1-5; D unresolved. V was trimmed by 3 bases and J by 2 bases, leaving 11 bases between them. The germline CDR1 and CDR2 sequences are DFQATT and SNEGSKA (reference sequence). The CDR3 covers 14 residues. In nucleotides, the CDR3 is TGCAGTGCTAGTTCGTTGGCACGCAATCAGCCCCAGCATTTT. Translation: CSASSLARNQPQHF.

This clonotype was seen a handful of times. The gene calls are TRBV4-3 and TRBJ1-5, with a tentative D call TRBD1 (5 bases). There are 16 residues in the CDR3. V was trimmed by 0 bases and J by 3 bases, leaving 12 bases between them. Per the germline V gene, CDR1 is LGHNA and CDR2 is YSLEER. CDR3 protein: CASSQDVQGSNQPQHF. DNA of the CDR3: TGCGCCAGCAGCCAAGATGTGCAGGGCTCCAATCAGCCCCAGCATTTT.

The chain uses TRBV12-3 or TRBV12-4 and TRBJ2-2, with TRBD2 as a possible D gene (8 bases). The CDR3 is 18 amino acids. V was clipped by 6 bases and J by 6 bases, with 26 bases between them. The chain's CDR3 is CASRRQGVLRGGSGELFF. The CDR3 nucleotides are TGTGCCAGCAGGAGACAGGGAGTGCTTCGGGGGGGCTCCGGGGAGCTGTTTTTT.

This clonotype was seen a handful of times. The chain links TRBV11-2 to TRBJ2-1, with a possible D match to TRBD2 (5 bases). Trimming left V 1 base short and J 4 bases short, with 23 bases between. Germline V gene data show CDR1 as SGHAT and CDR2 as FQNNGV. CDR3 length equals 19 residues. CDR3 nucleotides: TGTGCCAGCAGCTTAGTCGGGAAGACTGTCCATAAACAGTACAATGAGCAGTTCTTC. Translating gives CASSLVGKTVHKQYNEQFF.

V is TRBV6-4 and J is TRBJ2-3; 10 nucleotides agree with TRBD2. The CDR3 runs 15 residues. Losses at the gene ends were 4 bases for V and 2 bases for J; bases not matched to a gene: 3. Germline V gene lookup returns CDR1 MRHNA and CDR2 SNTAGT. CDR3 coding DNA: TGTGCCAGCAGTGCCGGGACTAGCGACACAGATACGCAGTATTTT. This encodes CASSAGTSDTDTQYF.